This T cell receptor beta chain emerged from a study of T cell changes during pregnancy in multiple sclerosis. Profiled with immunoSEQ multiplex PCR; TCRdb holds only in-frame clones, not every one. The sample shows approximately 66,000 clones, 85% to 95% of them seen only once. Per the germline V gene, CDR1 is MDHEN and CDR2 is SYDVKM. V lost 6 bases to trimming and J lost 2 bases; unmatched junction nucleotides: 6. CDR3 length: 15 amino acids. This clone was observed a few times. The chain is built from TRBV28 and TRBJ2-7; TRBD1 matches at 11 bases. This clonotype was obtained from a female donor in good health, enrolled as a control in a pregnancy study. This specimen consisted of peripheral blood, obtained in the third trimester of pregnancy. The CDR3, as DNA: TGTGCCAGCAGCACTCCGGGACAGGGGGCCTACGAGCAGTACTTC. Translating it yields CASSTPGQGAYEQYF.